This section outlines one TCR beta chain sequence together with its context. No antigen is known for it. These data belong to a study of cytomegalovirus exposure and HLA in healthy donors. The study, taken as a whole, reports: In an earlier analysis, productive rearrangement rates for most beta V segments clustered near 87% or 30%. In a later analysis, HLA-associated TCR beta chains were more clonally expanded than equally common others. The study listed about 150 cytomegalovirus-associated TCR beta chains.

The primer mix had 60 Vbeta and 13 Jbeta primers. Profiled with immunoSEQ multiplex PCR; TCRdb holds only in-frame clones, not every one. Here the sample spans tens of thousands of clones, around three quarters being singletons. The germline V and J ends were trimmed by 7 bases and 4 bases, with 9 bases remaining between them. There are 12 residues in the CDR3. Germline loops: CDR1 MGHDK, CDR2 SYGVNS. Sequencing used PBMCs. The receptor was derived from a man aged 50 to 59 in good health and CMV-seronegative. This sequence joins TRBV25-1 and TRBJ2-3; D is undetermined. CDR3 coding DNA: TGTGCCAGCACTAACAGAGCAGATACGCAGTATTTT. It encodes CASTNRADTQYF.